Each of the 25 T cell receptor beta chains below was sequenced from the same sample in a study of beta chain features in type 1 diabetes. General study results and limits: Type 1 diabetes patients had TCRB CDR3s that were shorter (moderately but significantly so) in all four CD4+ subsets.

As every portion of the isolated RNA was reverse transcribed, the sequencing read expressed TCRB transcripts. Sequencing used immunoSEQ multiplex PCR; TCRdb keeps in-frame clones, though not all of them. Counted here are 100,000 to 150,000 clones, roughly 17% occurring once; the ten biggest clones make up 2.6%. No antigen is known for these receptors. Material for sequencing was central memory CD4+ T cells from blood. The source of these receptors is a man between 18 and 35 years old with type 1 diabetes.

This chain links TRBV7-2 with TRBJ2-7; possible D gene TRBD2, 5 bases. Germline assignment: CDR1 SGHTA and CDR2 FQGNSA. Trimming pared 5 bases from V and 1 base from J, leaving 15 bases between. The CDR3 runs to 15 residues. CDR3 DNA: TGTGCCAGCAGCCCAACGGCCGGGGTTTCCTACGAGCAGTACTTC. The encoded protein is CASSPTAGVSYEQYF.

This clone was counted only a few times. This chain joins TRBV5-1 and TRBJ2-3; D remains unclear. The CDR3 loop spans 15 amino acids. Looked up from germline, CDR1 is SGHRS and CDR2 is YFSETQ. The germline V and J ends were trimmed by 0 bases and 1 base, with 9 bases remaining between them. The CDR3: CASSLEGGRTDTQYF. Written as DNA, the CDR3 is TGCGCCAGCAGCTTGGAGGGCGGACGCACAGATACGCAGTATTTT.

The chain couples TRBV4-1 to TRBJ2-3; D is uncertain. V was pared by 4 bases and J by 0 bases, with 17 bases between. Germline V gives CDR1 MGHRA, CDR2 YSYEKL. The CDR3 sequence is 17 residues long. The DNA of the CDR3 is TGCGCCAGCAGCCCGTTGAATCTCCTCCCTAGCACAGATACGCAGTATTTT. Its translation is CASSPLNLLPSTDTQYF.

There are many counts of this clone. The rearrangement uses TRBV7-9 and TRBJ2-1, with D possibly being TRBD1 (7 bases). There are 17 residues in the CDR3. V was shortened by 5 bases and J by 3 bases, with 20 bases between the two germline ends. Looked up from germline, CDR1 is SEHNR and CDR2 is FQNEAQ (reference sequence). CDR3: CASSPPNRGGYYNEQFF. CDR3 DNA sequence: TGTGCCAGCAGCCCACCCAACAGGGGAGGCTACTACAATGAGCAGTTCTTC.

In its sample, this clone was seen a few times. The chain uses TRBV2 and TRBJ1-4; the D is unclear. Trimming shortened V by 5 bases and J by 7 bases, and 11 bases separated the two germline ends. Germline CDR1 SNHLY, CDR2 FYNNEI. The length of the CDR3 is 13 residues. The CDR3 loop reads CASSYQKVEKLFF. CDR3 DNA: TGTGCCAGCAGTTATCAGAAGGTTGAAAAACTGTTTTTT.

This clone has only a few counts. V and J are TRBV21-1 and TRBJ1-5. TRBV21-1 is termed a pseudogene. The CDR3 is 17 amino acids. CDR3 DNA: TGTGCCAGCAGCAAGCGGGGCCAGGGGTCCAAAGGTCAGCCCCAGCATTTT. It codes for CASSKRGQGSKGQPQHF.

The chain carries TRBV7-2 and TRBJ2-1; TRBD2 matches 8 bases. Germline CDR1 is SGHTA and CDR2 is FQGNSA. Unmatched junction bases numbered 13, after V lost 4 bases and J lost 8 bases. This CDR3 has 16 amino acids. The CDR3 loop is CASSSTPGLVMDEQFF. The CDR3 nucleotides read TGTGCCAGCAGCTCCACACCGGGACTAGTAATGGATGAGCAGTTCTTC.

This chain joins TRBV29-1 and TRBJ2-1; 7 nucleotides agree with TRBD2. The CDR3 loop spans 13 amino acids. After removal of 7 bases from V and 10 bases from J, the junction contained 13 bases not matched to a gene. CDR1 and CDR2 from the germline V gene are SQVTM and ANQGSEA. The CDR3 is CSGGRLAAQEQFF. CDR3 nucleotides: TGCAGCGGTGGGAGGCTAGCGGCCCAGGAGCAGTTCTTC.

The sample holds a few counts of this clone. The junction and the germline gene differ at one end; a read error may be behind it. CDR3 protein: CASSLAPGANYEQYF. The DNA for the CDR3 is TGTGCTAGCAGCTTAGCCCCGGGGGCAAACTACGAGCAGTACTTC. The gene calls are TRBV7-7 and TRBJ2-7; D may match TRBD1 or TRBD2 (6 bases each). This CDR3 region has 15 residues. The V gene's germline CDR1 is SSHAT and CDR2 FNYEAQ (reference sequence).

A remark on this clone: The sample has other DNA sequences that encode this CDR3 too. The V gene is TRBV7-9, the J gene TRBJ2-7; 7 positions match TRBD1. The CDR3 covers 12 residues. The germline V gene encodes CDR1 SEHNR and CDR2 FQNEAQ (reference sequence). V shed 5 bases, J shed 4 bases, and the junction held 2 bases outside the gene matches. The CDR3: CASSLQGYEQYF. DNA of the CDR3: TGTGCCAGCAGCCTACAGGGGTACGAGCAGTACTTC.

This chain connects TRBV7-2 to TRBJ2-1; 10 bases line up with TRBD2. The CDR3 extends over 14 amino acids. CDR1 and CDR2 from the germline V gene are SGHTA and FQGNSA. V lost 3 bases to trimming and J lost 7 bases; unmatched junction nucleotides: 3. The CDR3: CASSFTSGENEQFF. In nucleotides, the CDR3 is TGTGCCAGCAGCTTTACTAGCGGGGAGAATGAGCAGTTCTTC.

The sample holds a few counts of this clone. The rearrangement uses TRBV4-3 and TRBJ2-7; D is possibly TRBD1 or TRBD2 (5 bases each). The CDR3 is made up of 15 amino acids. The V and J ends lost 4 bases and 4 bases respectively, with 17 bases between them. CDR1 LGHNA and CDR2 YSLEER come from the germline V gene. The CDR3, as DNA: TGCGCCAGCAGCCTCAGGGACGTCTCCGAATACGAGCAGTACTTC. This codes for CASSLRDVSEYEQYF.

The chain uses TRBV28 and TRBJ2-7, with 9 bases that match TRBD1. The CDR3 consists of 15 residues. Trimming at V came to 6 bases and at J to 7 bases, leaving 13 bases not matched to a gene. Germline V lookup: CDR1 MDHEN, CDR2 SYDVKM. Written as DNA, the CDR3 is TGTGCCAGCAGGCGAACCGGGACAGGGTTGGGAGAGCAGTACTTC. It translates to CASRRTGTGLGEQYF.

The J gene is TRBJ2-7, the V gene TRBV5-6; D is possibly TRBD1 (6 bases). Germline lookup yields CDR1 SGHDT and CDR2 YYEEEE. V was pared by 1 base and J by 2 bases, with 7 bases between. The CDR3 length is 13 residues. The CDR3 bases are TGTGCCAGCAGCTTGTACAGGGCCTACGAGCAGTACTTC. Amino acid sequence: CASSLYRAYEQYF.

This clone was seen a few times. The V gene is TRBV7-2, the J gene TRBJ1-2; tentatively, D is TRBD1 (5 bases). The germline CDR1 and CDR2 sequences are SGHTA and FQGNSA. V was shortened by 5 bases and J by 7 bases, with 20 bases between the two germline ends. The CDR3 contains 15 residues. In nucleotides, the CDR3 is TGTGCCAGCAGCCCACAACAGGCGGCCCGGTCTGGCTACACCTTC. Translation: CASSPQQAARSGYTF.

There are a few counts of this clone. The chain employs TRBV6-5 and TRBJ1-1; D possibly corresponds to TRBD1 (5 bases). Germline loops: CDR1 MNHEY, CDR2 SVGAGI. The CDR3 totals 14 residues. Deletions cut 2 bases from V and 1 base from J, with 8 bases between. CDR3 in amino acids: CASSYGGWNTEAFF. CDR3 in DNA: TGTGCCAGCAGTTACGGGGGGTGGAACACTGAAGCTTTCTTT.

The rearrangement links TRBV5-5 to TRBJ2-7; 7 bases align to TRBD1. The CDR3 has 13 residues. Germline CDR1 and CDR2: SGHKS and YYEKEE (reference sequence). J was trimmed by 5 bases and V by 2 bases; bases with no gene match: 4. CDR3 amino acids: CASSLPGTDEQYF. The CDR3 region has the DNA TGTGCCAGCAGCTTACCCGGGACAGACGAGCAGTACTTC.

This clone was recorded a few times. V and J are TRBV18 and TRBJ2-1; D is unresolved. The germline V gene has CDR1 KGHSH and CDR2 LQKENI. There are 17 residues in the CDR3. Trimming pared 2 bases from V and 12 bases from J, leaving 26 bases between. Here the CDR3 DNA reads TGTGCCAGCTCACCAAATGCAGTGGGCCTAGGAACTAACTCGCAGTTCTTC. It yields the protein CASSPNAVGLGTNSQFF.

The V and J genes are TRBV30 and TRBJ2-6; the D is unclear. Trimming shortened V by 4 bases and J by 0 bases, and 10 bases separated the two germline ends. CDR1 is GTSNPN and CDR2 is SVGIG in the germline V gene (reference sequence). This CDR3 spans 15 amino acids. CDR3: CAWNPGRSGANVLTF. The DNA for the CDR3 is TGTGCCTGGAACCCGGGCCGCTCTGGGGCCAACGTCCTGACTTTC.

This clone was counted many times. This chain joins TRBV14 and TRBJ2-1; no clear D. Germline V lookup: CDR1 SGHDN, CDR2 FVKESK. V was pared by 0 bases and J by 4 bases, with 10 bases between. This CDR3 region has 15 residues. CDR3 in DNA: TGTGCCAGCAGCCAAGATGTTGGCCATTACAATGAGCAGTTCTTC. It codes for CASSQDVGHYNEQFF.

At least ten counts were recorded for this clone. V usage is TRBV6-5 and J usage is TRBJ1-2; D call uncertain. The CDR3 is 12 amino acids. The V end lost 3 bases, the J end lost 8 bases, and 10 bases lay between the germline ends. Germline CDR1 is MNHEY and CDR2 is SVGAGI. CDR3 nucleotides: TGTGCCAGCAGTTATATCGGGCGAGGCTACACCTTC. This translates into CASSYIGRGYTF.

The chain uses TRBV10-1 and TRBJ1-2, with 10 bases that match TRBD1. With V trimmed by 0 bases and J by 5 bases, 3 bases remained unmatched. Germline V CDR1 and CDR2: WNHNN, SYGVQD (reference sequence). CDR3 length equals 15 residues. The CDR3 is CASSESRTGGYGYTF. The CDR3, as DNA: TGCGCCAGCAGTGAGTCGAGGACAGGGGGGTATGGCTACACCTTC.

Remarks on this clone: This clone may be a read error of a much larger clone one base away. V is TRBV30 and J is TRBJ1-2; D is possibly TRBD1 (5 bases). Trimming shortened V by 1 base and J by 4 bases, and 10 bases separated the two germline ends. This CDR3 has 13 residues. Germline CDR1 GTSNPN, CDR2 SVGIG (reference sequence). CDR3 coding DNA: TGTGCCTGGAGTGGGGGCCCGGGCTATGGCTACACCTTC. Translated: CAWSGGPGYGYTF.

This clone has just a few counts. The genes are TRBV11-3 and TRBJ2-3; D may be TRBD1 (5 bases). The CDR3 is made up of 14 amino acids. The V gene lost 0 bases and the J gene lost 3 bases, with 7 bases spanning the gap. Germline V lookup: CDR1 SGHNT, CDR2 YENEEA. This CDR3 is CASSLDQGTDTQYF. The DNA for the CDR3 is TGTGCCAGCAGCTTAGATCAGGGTACAGATACGCAGTATTTT.

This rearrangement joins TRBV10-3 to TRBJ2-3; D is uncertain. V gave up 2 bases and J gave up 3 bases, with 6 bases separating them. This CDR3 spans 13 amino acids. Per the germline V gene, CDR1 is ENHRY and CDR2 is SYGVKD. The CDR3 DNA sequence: TGTGCCATCAGTGAGATAGGAACAGATACGCAGTATTTT. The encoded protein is CAISEIGTDTQYF.